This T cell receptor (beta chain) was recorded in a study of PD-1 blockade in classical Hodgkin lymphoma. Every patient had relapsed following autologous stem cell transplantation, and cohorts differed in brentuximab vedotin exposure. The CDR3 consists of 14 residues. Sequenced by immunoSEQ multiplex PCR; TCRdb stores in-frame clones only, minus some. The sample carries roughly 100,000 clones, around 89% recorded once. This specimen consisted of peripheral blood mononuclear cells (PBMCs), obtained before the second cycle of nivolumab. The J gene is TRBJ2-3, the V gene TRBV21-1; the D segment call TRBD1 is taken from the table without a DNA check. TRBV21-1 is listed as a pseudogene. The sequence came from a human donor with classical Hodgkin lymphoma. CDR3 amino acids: CASRATVMQDTQYF. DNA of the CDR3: TGTGCCAGCAGGGCTACAGTCATGCAAGATACGCAGTATTTT.